A single sample is the source of the 9 T cell receptor beta chains below, sequenced in a study of blood T cell repertoires in COVID-19. Clones were sequenced by immunoSEQ multiplex PCR, and TCRdb holds only the in-frame ones, with some missing. The table lists about 160,000 clones, 70% to 85% of them singletons. The sequenced material came from peripheral blood. These receptors all come from a woman aged 40 to 50 with COVID-19, enrolled during active disease.

The chain recombines TRBV3-1 (or the pseudogene TRBV3-2) with TRBJ1-2; 8 bases are a match to TRBD1. The CDR3 has 18 amino acids. Germline CDR1 is LGHDT and CDR2 is YNNKEL (reference sequence). Trimming removed 4 bases from V and 1 base from J; junction bases left unmatched: 14. CDR3 region: CASSPRTGKDMYNYGYTF. DNA for the CDR3: TGTGCCAGCAGCCCCCGGACAGGGAAGGATATGTATAACTATGGCTACACCTTC.

The V call is TRBV4-1, the J call TRBJ2-2; D ambiguous. Trimming left V 1 base short and J 4 bases short, with 16 bases between. The length of the CDR3 is 17 residues. Germline values: CDR1 MGHRA, CDR2 YSYEKL. CDR3 sequence (DNA): TGCGCCAGCAGCCAAGTAGACATGGGTATTTCCACCGGGGAGCTGTTTTTT. It translates to CASSQVDMGISTGELFF.

The chain links TRBV7-8 to TRBJ2-2; 8 bases line up with TRBD2. The CDR3 contains 17 residues. From germline, CDR1 is SGHVS and CDR2 FQNEAQ. V lost 7 bases and J lost 9; bases outside the gene matches: 19. The CDR3 DNA follows: TGTGCCAGCACCTTGCTTAGGGTAGCGGGGCCGTGGCGGGAGCTGTTTTTT. This translates into CASTLLRVAGPWRELFF. Supplemented by reference TRBV7-8 and TRBJ2-2, the full variable domain reads GAGVSQSPRYKVAKRGQDVALRCDPISGHVSLFWYQQALGQGPEFLTYFQNEAQLDKSGLPSDRFFAERPEGSVSTLKIQRTQQEDSAVYLCASTLLRVAGPWRELFFGEGSRLTVL.

This rearrangement joins TRBV6-5 to TRBJ2-2; no definite D call. The CDR3 has 14 amino acids. Trimming took 7 bases from V and 1 from J, leaving 10 bases between them. Germline V gives CDR1 MNHEY, CDR2 SVGAGI. The CDR3 loop is CASTSSGNTGELFF. The DNA of the CDR3 is TGTGCCAGCACCAGTTCGGGGAACACCGGGGAGCTGTTTTTT.

This clone was seen just once. The chain is built from TRBV25-1 and TRBJ1-2, with 9 bases identical to TRBD1. V dropped 7 bases and J dropped 8; count of bases not matched to a gene: 8. Germline loops: CDR1 MGHDK, CDR2 SYGVNS. This CDR3 has 13 amino acids. Here the CDR3 DNA reads TGTGCCAGCACCGAATGGACAGGGGAAGGCTACACCTTC. Translated, it gives CASTEWTGEGYTF.

This clone was seen a single time. The rearrangement uses TRBV14 and TRBJ1-1, with 7 bases lining up with TRBD1. This CDR3 region has 14 residues. Germline lookup yields CDR1 SGHDN and CDR2 FVKESK. Unmatched junction bases numbered 4, after V lost 5 bases and J lost 1 base. The CDR3 DNA sequence: TGTGCCAGCAGCAAGCGGACAGGGAACACTGAAGCTTTCTTT. This sequence encodes CASSKRTGNTEAFF. Looking up the rest from reference TRBV14 and TRBJ1-1 gives the full variable domain: EAGVTQFPSHSVIEKGQTVTLRCDPISGHDNLYWYRRVMGKEIKFLLHFVKESKQDESGMPNNRFLAERTGGTYSTLKVQPAELEDSGVYFCASSKRTGNTEAFFGQGTRLTVV.

The chain combines TRBV7-6 with TRBJ1-1, with a possible D match to TRBD1 (5 bases). V shed 1 base and J shed 0 bases, with 9 bases lying between them. The germline gives CDR1 SGHVS, CDR2 FNYEAQ. This CDR3 spans 15 amino acids. CDR3 DNA sequence: TGTGCCAGCAGCTTAGGTGGACACCTGAACACTGAAGCTTTCTTT. This codes for CASSLGGHLNTEAFF.

J is TRBJ1-1 and V is TRBV7-2; perhaps TRBD1 as D (5 bases). Germline V gene sequence: CDR1 SGHTA, CDR2 FQGNSA. The germline V and J ends were trimmed by 2 bases and 5 bases, with 12 bases remaining between them. The CDR3 has 14 residues. In DNA, the CDR3 is TGTGCCAGCAGCTTACTGCAGGGAGGTACTGAAGCTTTCTTT. Translation: CASSLLQGGTEAFF.

This chain joins TRBV18 and TRBJ2-2; D is perhaps TRBD1 (7 bases). V was clipped by 1 base and J by 5 bases, with 11 bases between them. Germline V lookup: CDR1 KGHSH, CDR2 LQKENI. This CDR3 comprises 15 residues. The CDR3 loop is CASSPQPGGTGELFF. The CDR3 DNA sequence: TGTGCCAGCTCACCACAGCCAGGGGGGACCGGGGAGCTGTTTTTT.